The clone carrying this T cell receptor beta chain has ten or more counts. Its specificity is unknown. The data are from a study of molecular identifiers for immune sequencing clone quantification. CDR3 length equals 15 residues. Looked up from germline, CDR1 is MNHEY and CDR2 is SMNVEV (reference sequence). Between the trimmed V and J ends, which lost 6 bases and 5 bases, there was a span of 19 bases. Preparation of the bulk TCR libraries relied on previously described methods and listed TCR primers. TCRdb analysed the PCR reads with MiXCR anew, one entry per CDR3 protein. Of 65,000 to 70,000 distinct CDR3 sequences detected, 15% to 20% appear once; the ten largest clones hold over 1.3%. Libraries used roughly 20,000 to 1,100,000 sorted naive CD8 T cells and 10%, 30% or 50% RNA input. Study-level results: Under 1% of molecules in naive cells, but over 99% of effector molecules, belonged to clones above 20 RNA copies. Sizes of highly expanded clones could be underestimated through identical TCRs sharing a barcode.

This sequence originates from a human donor in good health. Some libraries in this study had Jurkat cell RNA spiked in. Sequencing was done on a sample of naive CD8+ T cells from blood, with Jurkat cell RNA spiked in. Subset: FACS-sorted CD8+CD4-CCR7+CD45RA+ naive T cells. The chain couples TRBV27 to TRBJ1-1; D possibly corresponds to TRBD1 (6 bases). The CDR3 is CASSPKTGLGTEAFF. CDR3 nucleotides: TGTGCCAGCAGCCCCAAAACAGGGCTGGGAACTGAAGCTTTCTTT.